The source of this TCR beta chain is a study of T cell clonality in common variable immunodeficiency. This clone was detected ten times or more. The sequence runs out 3 residues before the end of the CDR3; the remainder is reconstructed from the germline J gene. This table comes from immunoSEQ multiplex PCR, and its TCRdb copy is limited to in-frame clones, with some not included. Singletons are absent from the sample, which has about 81,000 clones. J was trimmed by 5 bases and V by 3 bases; bases with no gene match: 7. CDR3 length: 15 residues. CDR1 and CDR2 (germline): MNHEY, SVGEGT. The chain uses TRBV6-2 or TRBV6-3 and TRBJ1-2, with 9 bases lining up with TRBD1. Sequenced: peripheral blood mononuclear cells. The receptor's source is a person aged 18-70 years in good health. The chain's CDR3 is CASSYSGQGVYGYTF. The covered CDR3 bases are TGTGCCAGCAGTTATTCGGGACAGGGCGTATATGGC.